Sequencing of this T cell receptor beta chain was carried out in a study of beta chain features in type 1 diabetes (dated by TCRdb to 2016 to 2018). Study-wide context: No differences in mean age, gender distribution, total cell number or subset yield were found between patients and healthy donors. A total of roughly 98,000,000 sorted cells were examined across all samples, and a strong correlation was observed between cell number per subset and RNA yield. The study compared the TCRB repertoires of sorted circulating CD4+ T cell subsets in recently diagnosed type 1 diabetes patients with those in matched healthy donors. Regulatory and stem cell-like memory subsets were obtained from only 8 patients and about 8 healthy donors, while naive and central memory subsets were obtained from all 28 donors.

A single peripheral blood draw of about 116 mL on average was collected from each donor into heparinised tubes. A BD FACSAria II and a panel including CD45RO, CCR7, CD25, CD127, CD95 and CD27 were used to sort naive, central memory, regulatory and stem cell-like memory CD4+ T cells. A purity above 95% was achieved for all sorted populations. Right away, PBMCs were isolated by Lymphoprep density gradient centrifugation and were stained directly, with no culture step. So that batch effects would be minimized, each experiment stained and sorted samples in pairs, pairing one healthy donor with one patient. General study outcomes and caveats: PCR may preferentially amplify shorter templates, but because patient and control samples were amplified and corrected together, any resulting skew would affect both groups equally. At VDJ recombination sites, type 1 diabetes patients had fewer insertions and more deleted nucleotides, which implies abnormalities in thymic rearrangement. In all four CD4+ subsets, TCRB CDR3 length was moderately but significantly shorter in type 1 diabetes patients. Because small numbers of individuals were included in the HLA sub-analyses, any influence of HLA type on TCRB rearrangement was left unresolved. Because cDNA was sequenced instead of genomic DNA, activated cells with high expression could be over-represented, although the groups did not differ in activation or CD3 levels. Naive, central memory and regulatory TCRB repertoires appeared to be more alike among patients than among healthy donors.

This clone was observed a handful of times. Its cognate antigen has yet to be identified. Within one base of it there is no much larger clone, and no base qualities were kept. The entire isolated RNA was reverse transcribed using the High Capacity cDNA Reverse Transcription Kit, and thus expressed TCRB transcripts were sequenced. Naive, central memory and regulatory T cell samples underwent deep immunoSEQ sequencing, averaging about 3.57 million total reads per sample. Sorted cells were lysed in RLT buffer and RNA was extracted with DNase-treated RNeasy Micro or Mini kits, depending on cell number. Each cell subset was processed separately to prevent cross-contamination, with patient and healthy donor samples processed together. The immunoSEQ multiplex PCR was used to amplify TCRB sequences from cDNA, generating 87-bp fragments that spanned the CDR3 region. The amplicons were sequenced using the Illumina HiSeq platform. In the paper's pipeline: Synthetic template baselines were used to correct PCR bias computationally, reads within Hamming distance 2 were collapsed together, and singletons that could not be merged were discarded. Reads were aligned against IMGT so that V, D and J genes, CDR3 length and insertions or deletions at six rearrangement sites could be assigned. Within each subset, clonotype counts were normalized to sorted cell number, after which true diversity and Gini coefficients were computed with the tcR R package. Repertoire sharing was quantified using the overlap coefficient calculated on TCRB nucleotide sequences. What TCRdb holds here is the immuneACCESS table cut down to in-frame rearrangements. Part of the clones is not present; checked against another copy, under half of the missing clones reflect an unresolved V gene, and the others are unexplained. V, J and clone size are those of that table, while D and trimming were read from the DNA. Here the sample has about 300,000 clones; 7% to 9% occur a single time. Clones ranked in the top ten supply roughly 1% of the sample.

The germline V gene gives CDR1 as MGHRA and CDR2 as YSYEKL. The CDR3 runs 14 amino acids, cysteine and phenylalanine included. The kept DNA is CDR3 alone, 42 bases in frame from the first base. V is reduced by 6 bases and J by 0 bases, leaving a spacing of 9 bases between them. The sequence came from a woman between 18 and 29 years old in good health. The sequenced material came from central memory CD4+ T cells from blood. The sequence joins TRBV4-1 to TRBJ1-3; the D segment cannot be called with confidence. The CDR3 has the sequence CASSAGSSGNTIYF. The DNA sequence is as follows: TGCGCCAGCAGTGCGGGGAGCTCTGGAAACACCATATATTTT.